What follows are 3 T cell receptor beta chains derived from one specimen sequenced in a study of cytomegalovirus exposure and HLA in healthy donors. Primers included in the PCR were 60 Vbeta and 13 Jbeta primers. Profiling relied on immunoSEQ multiplex PCR, and the TCRdb table lists in-frame clones only, not all of them. The sample holds around 200,000 clones, around three quarters seen once. Sequenced input: PBMCs. The receptor source for this set is a woman aged 30 to 39 in good health and CMV-seropositive.

By sample share, this clone is medium-sized. The chain recombines TRBV2 with TRBJ1-5, with 11 bases aligning to TRBD1. J lost 9 bases, V lost 6 bases, and 7 bases had no gene match. Germline CDR1 reads SNHLY; CDR2 reads FYNNEI. The length of the CDR3 is 14 residues. In nucleotides, the CDR3 is TGTGCCAGCAGGGGACAGGGGGTGGGTACGCCCCAGCATTTT. Protein: CASRGQGVGTPQHF.

This clone was found a few times. The chain couples TRBV5-4 to TRBJ2-3; 10 nucleotides match TRBD2. The CDR3 is 15 residues long. Per germline, CDR1 SGHNT and CDR2 YYREEE (reference sequence). Losses at the gene ends were 0 bases for V and 3 bases for J; bases not matched to a gene: 1. The CDR3: CASSLGLAGTDTQYF. The CDR3 DNA reads as TGTGCCAGCAGCTTGGGACTAGCGGGTACAGATACGCAGTATTTT.

The CDR3: CASRGSGTGFEEQYF. DNA of the CDR3: TGTGCCAGCAGGGGTTCCGGGACAGGGTTTGAAGAGCAGTACTTC. J is TRBJ2-7 and V is TRBV2; 9 bases are shared with TRBD1. Trimming at V came to 6 bases and at J to 7 bases, leaving 13 bases not matched to a gene. Germline CDR1 SNHLY, CDR2 FYNNEI. This CDR3 is 15 amino acids long.